This TCR beta chain was identified in a study of blood T cells in healthy people across ages. Next came a second PCR, run for about 7 to 12 cycles, which used a sample-barcoded 5' primer along with a J-beta primer mix. Tags on each cDNA molecule came from a template-switch adaptor with 12 random nucleotides. TCRdb itself ran the 5' RACE reads through MiXCR, one entry per CDR3 protein. Here the sample spans about 770,000 distinct CDR3 sequences, 44% being singletons. This CDR3 is built from 16 residues. Trimming at V came to 5 bases and at J to 1 base, leaving 11 bases not matched to a gene. Looked up from germline, CDR1 is DFQATT and CDR2 is SNEGSKA (reference sequence).

This TCR came from a man between 60 and 70 years old in good health. The sample comprised blood. The rearrangement uses TRBV20-1 and TRBJ1-2; 9 bases are a match to TRBD1. The CDR3 DNA reads TGCAGTGCTGCTCCGGAGGGGACAGGGTTTAACTATGGCTACACCTTC. Translation gives CSAAPEGTGFNYGYTF.